Listed below are T cell receptor beta chains from one sample, sequenced in a study of T cells expressing NK-cell markers. TCRdb processed the 5' RACE reads again and assigns one entry to each CDR3 protein, with no DNA. The sample has 300,000 to 450,000 distinct CDR3 sequences; the top ten hold around 5.2%. The sequenced sample consisted of blood T cells: a sorted CD56 or NKG2C T cell subset, CD4+ or CD8+ T cells, or bulk PBMC T cells (not recorded which). The origin of the receptors is a man aged 18-75 years in good health. Both conserved end residues are part of each CDR3.

cdr3_aa,v_call,cdr3_length,j_call
CASSPRDRSYNEQFF,TRBV18,15,TRBJ2-1
CASRTATDTQYF,TRBV5-1,12,TRBJ2-3
CASSLGAGEKETQYF,TRBV7-9,15,TRBJ2-5
CASSLASGRGRELFF,TRBV7-8,15,TRBJ2-2
CASSSGIYETQYF,TRBV7-7,13,TRBJ2-5
CASSTGGALNEAFF,TRBV5-1,14,TRBJ1-1
CASSEAWGYTGELFF,TRBV6-1,15,TRBJ2-2
CASSLRTSGVNEQFF,TRBV7-3,15,TRBJ2-1
CATRPAGAVDTQYF,TRBV24-1,14,TRBJ2-3
CASSLRSVTTNEKLFF,TRBV18,16,TRBJ1-4
CVSSSYPRGGLEQYF,TRBV7-2,15,TRBJ2-7
CASSRTGKSTDTQYF,TRBV6-1,15,TRBJ2-3
CASSPVAGWDNNEQFF,TRBV7-9,16,TRBJ2-1
CASSRALTSGGAYEQYF,TRBV6-1,17,TRBJ2-7
CASTLSWDTGELFF,TRBV6-1,14,TRBJ2-2
CASSYGLAGLVTQYF,TRBV7-9,15,TRBJ2-5
CATSDLRGSGETQYF,TRBV24-1,15,TRBJ2-5
CASSQGTAVWTQYF,TRBV3-1,14,TRBJ2-3
CASSPITGPSTQYF,TRBV12-3/TRBV12-4,14,TRBJ2-3
CASSFRLHIDNSPLHF,TRBV7-8,16,TRBJ1-6
CASSNPGHRNEQFF,TRBV3-1,14,TRBJ2-1
CSAIRQANTGELFF,TRBV20-1,14,TRBJ2-2
CASSLTGQSSYGYTF,TRBV5-4,15,TRBJ1-2
CASSAGQGALYEQYF,TRBV9,15,TRBJ2-7
CASSSGETQYF,TRBV7-2,11,TRBJ2-5
CASSYRTRQGHRDEQYF,TRBV5-1,17,TRBJ2-7
CASSHNSGTGTYEQYF,TRBV4-2,16,TRBJ2-7
CSARPPLAEAFF,TRBV20-1,12,TRBJ1-1
CASSNSYGTDTDTQYF,TRBV18,16,TRBJ2-3
CASSPTRAGGNQPQHF,TRBV28,16,TRBJ1-5
CASSSLGLAGGEQYF,TRBV28,15,TRBJ2-7
CATKRSNTGELFF,TRBV24-1,13,TRBJ2-2
CASGAHRTGENGYTF,TRBV12-5,15,TRBJ1-2
CASSQEMLGPGGNSPLHF,TRBV4-1,18,TRBJ1-6
CASSEALGLYGYTF,TRBV6-1,14,TRBJ1-2
CASSLSSSGAKNIQYF,TRBV5-1,16,TRBJ2-4
CATSGRMNTEAFF,TRBV24-1,13,TRBJ1-1
CASSVATGITGELFF,TRBV6-1,15,TRBJ2-2
CASSPSATNEKLFF,TRBV12-3/TRBV12-4,14,TRBJ1-4
CASSPPGLAGGKYEQYF,TRBV7-2,17,TRBJ2-7
CASSRDRGYYNEQFF,TRBV4-2,15,TRBJ2-1
CASSQDRRGLDEQYF,TRBV4-2,15,TRBJ2-7
CAISAYSGTGQGFSAYEQYF,TRBV10-3,20,TRBJ2-7
CASSLKPGQLYGYTF,TRBV7-2,15,TRBJ1-2
CASSLAARAGGTDTQYF,TRBV11-3,17,TRBJ2-3
CASSFEGSGQTQYF,TRBV12-3/TRBV12-4,14,TRBJ2-5
CASSHPSGGGNYEQYF,TRBV14,16,TRBJ2-7
CASSGHGLQNTGELFF,TRBV9,16,TRBJ2-2
CASSQDPHRGEQFF,TRBV3-1,14,TRBJ2-1
CASSFGGGYNEQFF,TRBV5-4,14,TRBJ2-1